This T cell receptor (beta chain) was recovered during a study of CD4 T cells in relation to SARS-CoV-2 and coronaviruses. Broader study findings: No donor gave both pre-pandemic and post-infection samples. In roughly two thirds of donors, memory CD4+ clonotypes crossrecognized SARS-CoV-2 and at least one common cold coronavirus spike.

Profiling relied on immunoSEQ multiplex PCR, and the TCRdb table lists in-frame clones only, not all of them. This sample has about 68,000 clones; over 85% occur once, and the top ten carry about 0.23%. Remarks on this clone: Its antigen is still unknown.

CD4+ T cells from unexposed donors were obtained before the COVID-19 pandemic (2011-2018). V shed 4 bases and J shed 1 base, with 4 bases lying between them. Germline assignment: CDR1 SNHLY and CDR2 FYNNEI. CDR3 size: 12 residues. The J gene is TRBJ1-1, the V gene TRBV2; D call uncertain. What was sequenced was naive CD4+ T cells from PBMCs. This sample's subset: naive CD4+ T cells isolated by negative enrichment. This sequence originates from a human donor in good health. The CDR3 here is CASSGQNTEAFF. In DNA, the CDR3 is TGTGCCAGCAGTGGACAGAACACTGAAGCTTTCTTT.